This T cell receptor (beta chain) was documented in a study of T cell repertoires in cytomegalovirus infection. Study background: Indications of both CMV infection and matching HLA type were provided by public TCR beta signatures.

The CDR3 runs 11 residues. The V end was cut by 6 bases, the J end by 9 bases, with 9 bases between. A single record per CDR3 protein comes from TCRdb applying MiXCR to the reads. The repertoire includes approximately 200,000 distinct CDR3 sequences, 25% to 30% of them detected once, and roughly 31% sits in the top ten. As concerns this clonotype: Its antigen remains unidentified.

Whole-study findings and limits: It was HLA-C-restricted CMV-specific TCR beta clonotypes that dominated the response ex vivo.

The receptor was isolated from a human donor in good health (CMV status not recorded). Some clones in this sample may be carry-over from other donors' samples. The sequenced sample was PBMCs. V usage is TRBV12-3 or TRBV12-4 and J usage is TRBJ1-3, with D unclear. CDR3 protein: CASSPQVTIYF. The CDR3 DNA reads TGTGCCAGCAGCCCTCAGGTCACCATATATTTT.